The source of this TCR beta chain is a study of immune evolution from preneoplasia to lung adenocarcinoma. Study-wide points: Later-stage lesions appeared to have more T cells, more diversity, less clonality.

Clones were sequenced by immunoSEQ multiplex PCR, and TCRdb holds only the in-frame ones, with some missing. The table records 2,000 or so clones, 82% of them present only once. The V end was cut by 3 bases, the J end by 2 bases, with 6 bases between. The V gene's germline CDR1 is SNHLY and CDR2 FYNNEI. The CDR3 length is 13 residues. This clone was recorded once. The target antigen is unknown. Sequenced material: FFPE invasive lung adenocarcinoma tissue. The sequence came from a person aged 50-59 years with lung adenocarcinoma. The chain is built from TRBV2 and TRBJ2-3; D is unresolved. CDR3 residues: CASSDFVTDTQYF. DNA of the CDR3: TGTGCCAGCAGTGACTTTGTCACAGATACGCAGTATTTT.